This TCR beta chain was recovered during a study of cytomegalovirus exposure and HLA in healthy donors. Study conclusions and caveats: The dataset shows that most TCR sequences were rare, while some public TCRs occurred in many donors.

Separate from the roughly 670-subject first cohort, the approximately 120-subject validation cohort was the one that the donors belonged to. Data came from immunoSEQ multiplex PCR; TCRdb stores just in-frame clones and leaves some out. The sample holds roughly 300,000 clones, roughly 90% seen once. The germline gives CDR1 GTSNPN, CDR2 SVGIG (reference sequence). The length of the CDR3 is 13 residues. V gave up 5 bases and J gave up 2 bases; unmatched junction bases: 0. A remark on this clone: Its matching antigen is unknown.

Specimen: PBMCs. This receptor was identified in a woman aged 18-30 years in good health and CMV-seronegative. The chain couples TRBV30 to TRBJ1-6; 7 bases map to TRBD1. The CDR3 sequence: CAWGTAYNSPLHF. CDR3 DNA sequence: TGTGCCTGGGGGACAGCCTATAATTCACCCCTCCACTTT. The entire variable domain, with the rest obtained from reference TRBV30 and TRBJ1-6, is as follows: SQTIHQWPATLVQPVGSPLSLECTVEGTSNPNLYWYRQAAGRGLQLLFYSVGIGQISSEVPQNLSASRPQDRQFILSSKKLLLSDSGFYLCAWGTAYNSPLHFGNGTRLTVT.